This T cell receptor (beta chain) was sequenced in a study of T cells in Graves' hyperthyroidism and ophthalmopathy. The germline V gene has CDR1 SQVTM and CDR2 ANQGSEA. The CDR3 is made up of 12 amino acids. Germline trimming cut 6 bases from V and 0 bases from J; bases unmatched to any gene: 2. Uncontrolled infection, other autoimmune disease, pregnancy or lactation barred patients from enrollment. Diagnoses used clinical symptoms, serum thyroxine and TRAb, thyroid ultrasound and orbital computed tomography. Amplification targeted TCR beta CDR3 regions from RNA transcripts. The HTBI primer set served for first-round RT-PCR of the TCR CDR3. TCRdb re-called the multiplex PCR reads with MiXCR, one entry per CDR3 protein. The sample lists hundreds of thousands of distinct CDR3 sequences; nearly 45% were seen once.

The chain employs TRBV29-1 and TRBJ2-7; 7 bases match TRBD2. The TCR sequence derives from an adult man with Graves' disease, either hyperthyroidism or ophthalmopathy (not recorded which). Input material: peripheral blood or thyroid tissue (not recorded which). The CDR3 sequence: CSVGGSSYEQYF. In DNA, the CDR3 is TGCAGCGTGGGGGGGAGCTCCTACGAGCAGTACTTC.